One and the same sample provided the 25 T cell receptor beta chains below, sequenced in a study of blood T cell repertoires in COVID-19. Sequencing used immunoSEQ multiplex PCR; TCRdb keeps in-frame clones, though not all of them. The sample shows more than 85,000 clones, approximately 82% of them seen only once. The sequencing input was peripheral blood. These receptors came from a man aged 55 to 70 with active or convalescent COVID-19.

The genes are TRBV6-6 and TRBJ2-7; a weak D match, TRBD1 (6 bases). This CDR3 is 14 amino acids long. The germline gives CDR1 MNHNY, CDR2 SVGAGI (reference sequence). The V gene lost 5 bases and the J gene lost 2 bases, with 13 bases spanning the gap. The CDR3 is CASSTTAGAYEQYV. The DNA of the CDR3 is TGTGCCAGCAGTACCACGGCAGGGGCCTACGAGCAGTACGTC.

This clone was seen a few times. This chain uses TRBV19 with TRBJ2-2, with D hard to call. The length of the CDR3 is 16 residues. Germline V gene data show CDR1 as LNHDA and CDR2 as SQIVND (reference sequence). Trimming shortened V by 2 bases and J by 0 bases, and 10 bases separated the two germline ends. CDR3 in amino acids: CASSISTYSNTGELFF. The CDR3 DNA sequence: TGTGCCAGTAGTATATCAACCTATTCGAACACCGGGGAGCTGTTTTTT.

The rearrangement uses TRBV5-1 and TRBJ2-1, with 8 bases fitting TRBD1. The CDR3 has 16 residues. The germline V gene has CDR1 SGHRS and CDR2 YFSETQ. V shed 0 bases, J shed 5 bases, and the junction held 7 bases outside the gene matches. This CDR3 is CASSLVAGGANNEQFF. For the CDR3, the DNA is TGCGCCAGCAGCTTGGTGGCAGGGGGCGCCAACAATGAGCAGTTCTTC.

This clone was found a few times. The chain is built from TRBV28 and TRBJ2-5; tentative D call: TRBD2 (5 bases). This CDR3 comprises 13 residues. V was pared by 7 bases and J by 4 bases, with 13 bases between. CDR1 is MDHEN and CDR2 is SYDVKM in the germline V gene. Written as DNA, the CDR3 is TGTGCCAGCAACTTGTACCGGGGAGAGACCCAGTACTTC. It is translated as CASNLYRGETQYF. The full variable domain, completed using reference TRBV28 and TRBJ2-5, is DVKVTQSSRYLVKRTGEKVFLECVQDMDHENMFWYRQDPGLGLRLIYFSYDVKMKEKGDIPEGYSVSREKKERFSLILESASTNQTSMYLCASNLYRGETQYFGPGTRLLVL.

This clone showed up just once. The chain links TRBV7-8 to TRBJ2-5, with 8 bases fitting TRBD2. Germline CDR1 is SGHVS and CDR2 is FQNEAQ. This CDR3 is 16 amino acids long. V gave up 4 bases and J gave up 2 bases; unmatched junction bases: 9. This chain's CDR3 is CASSSGGLGLQETQYF. The CDR3 nucleotides are TGTGCCAGCAGCTCGGGGGGACTAGGGCTTCAAGAGACCCAGTACTTC.

This clone has only a few counts. DNA of the CDR3: TGTGCCAGCAGCTCCCGACGGGGAAGGTACCAAGAGACCCAGTACTTC. Translated, it gives CASSSRRGRYQETQYF. This chain joins TRBV21-1 and TRBJ2-5; the DNA was not used to check the table's D call, TRBD2. TRBV21-1 is a known pseudogene. The CDR3 extends over 16 amino acids.

This chain uses TRBV5-6 with TRBJ2-7; tentative D call: TRBD1 (6 bases). Trimming pared 5 bases from V and 4 bases from J, leaving 13 bases between. The CDR3 extends over 13 amino acids. CDR1 is SGHDT and CDR2 is YYEEEE in the germline V gene. The CDR3 is CASRLRGSYEQYF. For the CDR3, the DNA is TGTGCCAGCAGACTCAGGGGCTCGTACGAGCAGTACTTC.

The sample holds a few counts of this clone. The gene calls are TRBV6-5 and TRBJ1-5, with TRBD1 matching 7 bases. Germline CDR1 MNHEY, CDR2 SVGAGI. Unmatched junction bases numbered 5, after V lost 0 bases and J lost 6 bases. The CDR3 has 15 residues. As DNA, the CDR3 is TGTGCCAGCAGTTACTCGGGGCAGGGGGGTCAGCCCCAGCATTTT. Translated, it gives CASSYSGQGGQPQHF.

CDR3 sequence (DNA): TGTGCCAGCACCCGGACAGGGGGGAACACTGAAGCTTTCTTT. Its protein product is CASTRTGGNTEAFF. The chain combines TRBV7-9 with TRBJ1-1; TRBD1 agrees at 10 bases. Germline V gene lookup returns CDR1 SEHNR and CDR2 FQNEAQ (reference sequence). Losses at the gene ends were 7 bases for V and 1 base for J; bases not matched to a gene: 3. The CDR3 length is 14 residues.

The rearrangement uses TRBV15 and TRBJ2-1; D is perhaps TRBD2 (6 bases). Germline-derived CDR1 and CDR2 are LNHNV and YYDKDF (reference sequence). The ends were cut back, 5 bases at V and 4 bases at J, with 9 bases in the middle. This CDR3 has 13 residues. CDR3 sequence (DNA): TGTGCCACCAGCTTAGCGGCTTACAATGAGCAGTTCTTC. This sequence encodes CATSLAAYNEQFF.

V usage is TRBV28 and J usage is TRBJ1-1; 9 positions agree with TRBD1. This CDR3 has 13 amino acids. Germline V gives CDR1 MDHEN, CDR2 SYDVKM. J lost 7 bases, V lost 5 bases, and 5 bases had no gene match. The CDR3 sequence: CASSLGQGFEAFF. In nucleotides, the CDR3 is TGTGCCAGCAGTCTCGGACAGGGGTTTGAAGCTTTCTTT.

This clone has only a few counts. The chain combines TRBV5-6 with TRBJ2-1, with a possible D match to TRBD2 (7 bases). Germline CDR1 reads SGHDT; CDR2 reads YYEEEE. Trimming took off 2 bases at V and 7 bases at J, with 10 bases between the two ends. The CDR3 consists of 13 residues. CDR3 in DNA: TGTGCCAGCAGCTTACAGGGAGGGAATGAGCAGTTCTTC. It encodes CASSLQGGNEQFF.

This chain links TRBV4-1 with TRBJ1-5; 7 nucleotides match TRBD1. The germline V gene has CDR1 MGHRA and CDR2 YSYEKL. V was clipped by 2 bases and J by 5 bases; unmatched bases: 9. The CDR3 has 16 amino acids. CDR3 nucleotide sequence: TGCGCCAGCAGCCAACACAGCGCAGGGGGGCATCAGCCCCAGCATTTT. It yields the protein CASSQHSAGGHQPQHF.

This clone was seen a single time. The chain has TRBV15 and TRBJ2-1; perhaps TRBD2 as D (5 bases). V lost 0 bases to trimming and J lost 1 base, with 10 bases between them. The CDR3 is 16 amino acids. CDR1 and CDR2 (germline): LNHNV, YYDKDF (reference sequence). The CDR3 region is CATSRERTSSYNEQFF. The CDR3 nucleotides read TGTGCCACCAGCAGAGAACGGACTTCTTCCTACAATGAGCAGTTCTTC.

This chain links TRBV6-5 with TRBJ1-1; no clear D. The CDR3 totals 16 residues. Between the trimmed V and J ends, which lost 0 bases and 5 bases, there was a span of 16 bases. The germline V gene encodes CDR1 MNHEY and CDR2 SVGAGI. CDR3 in amino acids: CASSYSNPGAATEAFF. CDR3 DNA sequence: TGTGCCAGCAGTTACTCGAATCCCGGAGCTGCGACTGAAGCTTTCTTT.

The gene calls are TRBV9 and TRBJ1-1; D uncertain. Germline loops: CDR1 SGDLS, CDR2 YYNGEE. The CDR3 consists of 12 residues. The V gene lost 4 bases and the J gene lost 7 bases, with 11 bases spanning the gap. CDR3 in amino acids: CASSPHNLEAFF. For the CDR3, the DNA is TGTGCCAGCAGCCCACACAACCTTGAAGCTTTCTTT.

Only a few counts were recorded for this clone. The V gene is TRBV12-3 or TRBV12-4, the J gene TRBJ1-1; D perhaps matches TRBD1 (5 bases). The CDR3 loop spans 12 amino acids. Trimming stripped 2 bases from V and 8 bases from J, with 9 bases between. The DNA of the CDR3 is TGTGCCAGCAGTTTACAGGGTTTAGAAGCTTTCTTT. Protein sequence: CASSLQGLEAFF.

The CDR3 here is CASSLGSGHTGELFF. The CDR3 nucleotides read TGCGCCAGCAGCTTGGGTAGCGGTCACACCGGGGAGCTGTTTTTT. The chain uses TRBV5-1 and TRBJ2-2; D perhaps matches TRBD2 (6 bases). Trimming shortened V by 0 bases and J by 3 bases, and 9 bases separated the two germline ends. CDR1 is SGHRS, CDR2 YFSETQ, per germline. The CDR3 extends over 15 amino acids.

The CDR3 DNA is TGTGCAAGTCGCTTGGGACTAGCGGGAAATGAGCAGTTCTTC. Translating gives CASRLGLAGNEQFF. V is TRBV12-2 and J is TRBJ2-1; whether TRBD2, the table's D call, matches the DNA was not checked. TRBV12-2 is reported as a pseudogene. The CDR3 contains 14 residues.

The J gene is TRBJ2-4, the V gene TRBV5-1; possible D gene TRBD1, 6 bases. CDR1 is SGHRS, CDR2 YFSETQ, per germline. Trimming removed 1 base from V and 9 bases from J, with 23 bases in between. The CDR3 length is 17 residues. The CDR3 spells CASSLPQGMGPEGIQYF. The DNA of the CDR3 is TGCGCCAGCAGCTTGCCCCAGGGGATGGGACCCGAGGGCATTCAGTACTTC.

V gene TRBV27 combines with J gene TRBJ1-6; no clear D gene. Between the trimmed V and J ends, which lost 4 bases and 7 bases, there was a span of 8 bases. Germline CDR1 reads MNHEY; CDR2 reads SMNVEV (reference sequence). This CDR3 contains 13 residues. The CDR3 sequence: CASSSAGNSPLHF. Written as DNA, the CDR3 is TGTGCCAGCAGTTCGGCAGGAAATTCACCCCTCCACTTT.

This chain links TRBV7-8 with TRBJ2-2, with 7 bases lining up with TRBD2. V was pared by 6 bases and J by 8 bases, with 9 bases of the junction left unmatched. This CDR3 is 14 amino acids long. The germline CDR1 and CDR2 sequences are SGHVS and FQNEAQ. The CDR3 reads CASSFGLGLGELFF. The CDR3 DNA reads TGTGCCAGCAGTTTTGGACTAGGGCTAGGGGAGCTGTTTTTT. The complete variable domain, with remaining parts taken from reference TRBV7-8 and TRBJ2-2, reads GAGVSQSPRYKVAKRGQDVALRCDPISGHVSLFWYQQALGQGPEFLTYFQNEAQLDKSGLPSDRFFAERPEGSVSTLKIQRTQQEDSAVYLCASSFGLGLGELFFGEGSRLTVL.

This clone was observed once. In nucleotides, the CDR3 is TGCGCCAGCAGACCCATCGGGACTAGCGGAGTAAATGAGCAGTTCTTC. As protein: CASRPIGTSGVNEQFF. This chain links TRBV5-1 with TRBJ2-1; 11 nucleotides align to TRBD2. With V trimmed by 5 bases and J by 7 bases, 11 bases remained unmatched. The CDR3 is made up of 16 amino acids. CDR1 SGHRS and CDR2 YFSETQ come from the germline V gene.

This chain links TRBV9 with TRBJ2-2, with TRBD1 matching 8 bases. Germline V lookup: CDR1 SGDLS, CDR2 YYNGEE. The CDR3 is 14 amino acids. V dropped 3 bases and J dropped 7; count of bases not matched to a gene: 5. The CDR3 sequence is CASSADREFGELFF. The CDR3 nucleotides read TGTGCCAGCAGCGCGGACAGGGAGTTCGGGGAGCTGTTTTTT.

The chain has TRBV19 and TRBJ2-2, with D possibly TRBD1 on 6 matching bases. The CDR3 loop spans 14 amino acids. Trimming took off 7 bases at V and 1 base at J, with 10 bases between the two ends. Germline V gives CDR1 LNHDA, CDR2 SQIVND (reference sequence). CDR3 region: CASNPGQNTGELFF. CDR3 DNA: TGTGCCAGTAACCCGGGACAGAACACCGGGGAGCTGTTTTTT.